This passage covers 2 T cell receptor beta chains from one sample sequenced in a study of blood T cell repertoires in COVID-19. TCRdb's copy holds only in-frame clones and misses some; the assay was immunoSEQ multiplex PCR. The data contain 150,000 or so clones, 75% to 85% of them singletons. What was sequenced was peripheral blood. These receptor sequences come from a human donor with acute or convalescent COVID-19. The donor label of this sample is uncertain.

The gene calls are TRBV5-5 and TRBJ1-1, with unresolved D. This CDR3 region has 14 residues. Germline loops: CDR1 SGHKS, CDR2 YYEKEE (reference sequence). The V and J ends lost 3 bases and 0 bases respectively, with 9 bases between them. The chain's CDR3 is CASSWQTMNTEAFF. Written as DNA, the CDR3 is TGTGCCAGCAGCTGGCAAACTATGAACACTGAAGCTTTCTTT.

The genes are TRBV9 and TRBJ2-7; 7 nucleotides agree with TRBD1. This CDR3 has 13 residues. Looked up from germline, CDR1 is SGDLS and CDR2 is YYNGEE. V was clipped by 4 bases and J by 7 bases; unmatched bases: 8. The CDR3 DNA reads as TGTGCCAGCAGCACCGAGACAGGGCAAGAGCAGTACTTC. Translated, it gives CASSTETGQEQYF.